The clone carrying this T cell receptor beta chain was seen once. These data are taken from a study of CD8 T cells in Susac syndrome. cDNA came from roughly 0.47 to 1 ug RNA primed by random hexamers. immunoSEQ multiplex PCR amplified TCR beta CDR3 across 54 Vbeta, 13 Jbeta. Via MiXCR, TCRdb re-called the immunoSEQ multiplex PCR reads, giving one row per CDR3 protein. The sample holds 75,000 to 95,000 distinct CDR3 sequences; approximately 96% are singletons and the top ten take 0.62%. The CDR3 totals 17 residues. V was cut by 1 base and J by 1 base, with 16 bases left in between. Sequences were obtained from CD8+ T cells from PBMCs. The gene calls are TRBV23-1 and TRBJ1-1, with D perhaps matching TRBD1 (5 bases). TRBV23-1 is an ORF, and what it does is uncertain. This clonotype originated in a human donor with Susac syndrome. The CDR3 here is CASSQLRETGANTEAFF. The CDR3 DNA sequence: TGCGCCAGCAGTCAATTAAGAGAGACTGGGGCGAACACTGAAGCTTTCTTT.